These 29 T cell receptor beta chains were all obtained from the same sample, sequenced in a study of cytotoxic CD8 clonotypes in ibrutinib-treated CLL. Assay: immunoSEQ multiplex PCR; the TCRdb copy retains only in-frame clones and omits some. Of more than 110,000 clones in the sample, 76% were seen once. The sequenced sample was PBMCs, obtained after 24 months of ibrutinib treatment. The receptors here all came from a human donor with chronic lymphocytic leukemia.

This chain joins TRBV4-3 and TRBJ2-4; 8 bases fit TRBD1. This CDR3 contains 15 residues. The germline CDR1 and CDR2 sequences are LGHNA and YSLEER. V dropped 1 base and J dropped 6; count of bases not matched to a gene: 5. CDR3 in amino acids: CASSQGGTGGNIQYF. CDR3 nucleotides: TGCGCCAGCAGCCAAGGGGGGACAGGTGGAAACATTCAGTACTTC.

The chain has TRBV9 and TRBJ2-5; D is possibly TRBD2 (6 bases). V shed 7 bases and J shed 4 bases, with 14 bases lying between them. The CDR3 loop spans 13 amino acids. Germline-derived CDR1 and CDR2 are SGDLS and YYNGEE. The CDR3 coding sequence is TGTGCCAGCGGGCGCGGGGTAGGAGAGACCCAGTACTTC. Its protein is CASGRGVGETQYF. The full variable domain, completed using reference TRBV9 and TRBJ2-5, is DSGVTQTPKHLITATGQRVTLRCSPRSGDLSVYWYQQSLDQGLQFLIQYYNGEERAKGNILERFSAQQFPDLHSELNLSSLELGDSALYFCASGRGVGETQYFGPGTRLLVL.

In its sample, this clone was seen a few times. The chain carries TRBV7-3 and TRBJ2-6; D remains ambiguous. CDR1 SGHTA and CDR2 FQGTGA come from the germline V gene. CDR3 length: 16 amino acids. V was clipped by 2 bases and J by 0 bases, with 8 bases between them. Here the CDR3 reads CASSLFGGSGANVLTF. The CDR3 DNA follows: TGTGCCAGCAGCTTATTTGGTGGCTCTGGGGCCAACGTCCTGACTTTC.

This chain connects TRBV4-3 to TRBJ1-5; a possible D gene is TRBD1 (5 bases). Per germline, CDR1 LGHNA and CDR2 YSLEER. The CDR3 runs 15 residues. The V end lost 0 bases, the J end lost 7 bases, and 13 bases lay between the germline ends. The chain's CDR3 is CASSQDWGLGQPQHF. The CDR3 nucleotides read TGCGCCAGCAGCCAAGATTGGGGGTTAGGGCAGCCCCAGCATTTT.

V is TRBV20-1 and J is TRBJ2-5; D is undetermined. The germline gives CDR1 DFQATT, CDR2 SNEGSKA (reference sequence). The CDR3 loop spans 11 amino acids. Trimming removed 6 bases at V and 5 bases at J, with 10 bases between. CDR3: CSAGPSETQYF. Here the CDR3 DNA reads TGCAGTGCCGGGCCCTCGGAGACCCAGTACTTC.

This rearrangement joins TRBV19 to TRBJ2-5; D may be TRBD2 (5 bases). The CDR3 extends over 15 amino acids. V shed 4 bases and J shed 4 bases, with 16 bases lying between them. In germline, CDR1 is LNHDA, CDR2 SQIVND (reference sequence). The CDR3 sequence is CASSTQGGSGETQYF. As DNA, the CDR3 is TGTGCCAGTAGTACCCAAGGTGGGAGTGGAGAGACCCAGTACTTC.

The genes are TRBV11-2 and TRBJ2-5; D unclear. V was trimmed by 8 bases and J by 5 bases, leaving 12 bases between them. The germline V gene has CDR1 SGHAT and CDR2 FQNNGV. This CDR3 comprises 12 residues. The CDR3 sequence is CASSPGPETQYF. The CDR3 DNA follows: TGTGCCAGCTCCCCGGGCCCGGAGACCCAGTACTTC.

The V call is TRBV30, the J call TRBJ2-7, with D unresolved. Per the germline V gene, CDR1 is GTSNPN and CDR2 is SVGIG (reference sequence). This CDR3 is built from 12 residues. V lost 2 bases, J lost 4 bases, and 9 bases lay in between. The CDR3 coding sequence is TGTGCCTGGAGTAACCTAGGGTACGAGCAGTACTTC. Translation: CAWSNLGYEQYF.

The rearrangement links TRBV9 to TRBJ2-5; tentative D call: TRBD2 (5 bases). This CDR3 spans 15 amino acids. Between the trimmed V and J ends, which lost 0 bases and 1 base, there was a span of 10 bases. Germline V gene data show CDR1 as SGDLS and CDR2 as YYNGEE. The CDR3 protein is CASSVVPGFQETQYF. The CDR3 DNA is TGTGCCAGCAGCGTAGTGCCGGGGTTCCAAGAGACCCAGTACTTC. Full variable domain (rest looked up from reference TRBV9 and TRBJ2-5): DSGVTQTPKHLITATGQRVTLRCSPRSGDLSVYWYQQSLDQGLQFLIQYYNGEERAKGNILERFSAQQFPDLHSELNLSSLELGDSALYFCASSVVPGFQETQYFGPGTRLLVL.

This rearrangement joins TRBV7-3 to TRBJ1-1, with D possibly matching TRBD1 (6 bases). V gave up 5 bases and J gave up 1 base, with 8 bases separating them. CDR3 length: 13 amino acids. The germline V gene encodes CDR1 SGHTA and CDR2 FQGTGA. The CDR3 DNA is TGTGCCAGCAGCACACAGGGGAACACTGAAGCTTTCTTT. Translating it yields CASSTQGNTEAFF.

This clone occurred many times. The chain uses TRBV7-6 and TRBJ2-6; possibly TRBD2 for D (5 bases). Germline V gene lookup returns CDR1 SGHVS and CDR2 FNYEAQ. The V end lost 5 bases, the J end lost 1 base, and 9 bases lay between the germline ends. The length of the CDR3 is 15 residues. The CDR3 region is CASSNGESGANVLTF. Written as DNA, the CDR3 is TGTGCCAGCAGCAACGGGGAGTCTGGGGCCAACGTCCTGACTTTC.

This clone was observed a few times. The V and J genes are TRBV2 and TRBJ1-1; D remains unclear. V gave up 8 bases and J gave up 0 bases, with 10 bases separating them. The CDR3 covers 13 residues. The germline V gene has CDR1 SNHLY and CDR2 FYNNEI. The DNA of the CDR3 is TGTGCCAGCTCCCTGGGGATGAACACTGAAGCTTTCTTT. This encodes CASSLGMNTEAFF.

The rearrangement uses TRBV4-3 and TRBJ2-3; no firm D call. CDR1 LGHNA and CDR2 YSLEER come from the germline V gene. Trimming removed 6 bases from V and 0 bases from J, with 7 bases in between. There are 13 residues in the CDR3. The CDR3 DNA reads as TGCGCCAGCAGTGCCCCTAGCACAGATACGCAGTATTTT. It encodes CASSAPSTDTQYF.

The J gene is TRBJ2-2, the V gene TRBV15, with 8 bases matching TRBD2. Germline V lookup: CDR1 LNHNV, CDR2 YYDKDF (reference sequence). This CDR3 has 16 amino acids. Germline trimming cut 3 bases from V and 4 bases from J; bases unmatched to any gene: 7. DNA of the CDR3: TGTGCCACCAGCAGGTGGCGGGGGGACGCCACCGGGGAGCTGTTTTTT. Encoded protein: CATSRWRGDATGELFF. The variable domain in full, completed from reference TRBV15 and TRBJ2-2, reads DAMVIQNPRYQVTQFGKPVTLSCSQTLNHNVMYWYQQKSSQAPKLLFHYYDKDFNNEADTPDNFQSRRPNTSFCFLDIRSPGLGDTAMYLCATSRWRGDATGELFFGEGSRLTVL.

The chain couples TRBV29-1 to TRBJ1-1; D is perhaps TRBD1 (5 bases). CDR1 and CDR2 (germline): SQVTM, ANQGSEA. With 4 bases removed from V and 5 bases from J, the gap between germline ends came to 14 bases. This CDR3 has 13 residues. The CDR3 nucleotides are TGCAGCGTTGCCGGGACCCTGAGGACTGAAGCTTTCTTT. Translating it yields CSVAGTLRTEAFF.

This chain connects TRBV18 to TRBJ2-3; 7 bases are shared with TRBD1. V lost 5 bases and J lost 3; bases outside the gene matches: 5. The V gene's germline CDR1 is KGHSH and CDR2 LQKENI. The CDR3 totals 14 residues. Written as DNA, the CDR3 is TGTGCCAGCTCATCCACAGGGGATACAGATACGCAGTATTTT. The encoded protein is CASSSTGDTDTQYF. The full variable domain, in which reference TRBV18 and TRBJ2-3 provide the parts outside the CDR3, is NAGVMQNPRHLVRRRGQEARLRCSPMKGHSHVYWYRQLPEEGLKFMVYLQKENIIDESGMPKERFSAEFPKEGPSILRIQQVVRGDSAAYFCASSSTGDTDTQYFGPGTRLTVL.

Of note for this clone: A read error may be the cause here, since a much bigger clone is one base away. V is TRBV7-2 and J is TRBJ2-5; D ambiguous. V lost 5 bases, J lost 5 bases, and 6 bases lay in between. The CDR3 totals 11 residues. The V gene's germline CDR1 is SGHTA and CDR2 FQGNSA. CDR3 coding DNA: TGTGCCAGCAGCGCCCGGGAGACCCAGTACTTC. Encoded protein: CASSARETQYF.

This chain connects TRBV21-1 to TRBJ1-6; the D call in the table, TRBD1, was not verified against the DNA. TRBV21-1 is deemed a pseudogene. The CDR3 is made up of 15 amino acids. The chain's CDR3 is CASSKVSRDNSPLHF. Here the CDR3 DNA reads TGTGCCAGCAGCAAAGTCTCCAGGGATAATTCACCCCTCCACTTT.

This chain uses TRBV6-5 with TRBJ2-7; a weak D match, TRBD1 (5 bases). The V gene lost 0 bases and the J gene lost 7 bases, with 16 bases spanning the gap. Germline V gene data show CDR1 as MNHEY and CDR2 as SVGAGI. The length of the CDR3 is 15 residues. The CDR3 nucleotides read TGTGCCAGCAGTTACTCCGGGCTCACTGGGGCGGAGCAGTACTTC. The encoded protein is CASSYSGLTGAEQYF.

The gene calls are TRBV7-9 and TRBJ1-4; D call uncertain. The CDR3 loop spans 14 amino acids. Trimming took off 1 base at V and 7 bases at J, with 10 bases between the two ends. Germline CDR1 SEHNR, CDR2 FQNEAQ (reference sequence). CDR3 DNA: TGTGCCAGCAGCTTAGGGATAGAGGCTGAAAAACTGTTTTTT. Protein sequence: CASSLGIEAEKLFF.

This rearrangement joins TRBV4-2 to TRBJ2-7; TRBD1 aligns across 7 bases. With 0 bases clipped from V and 2 bases from J, the junction kept 4 bases outside the gene matches. The germline V gene has CDR1 LGHNA and CDR2 YNFKEQ. The CDR3 is 15 residues long. DNA for the CDR3: TGTGCCAGCAGCCAAGACGGGACAGCTCCCTACGAGCAGTACTTC. Its translation is CASSQDGTAPYEQYF.

This clone came up a few times. DNA for the CDR3: TGTGCCAGCAGCTTAGTTGCCTCCCGTTATAGCAATCAGCCCCAGCATTTT. This sequence encodes CASSLVASRYSNQPQHF. The chain combines TRBV7-2 with TRBJ1-5; D remains unclear. The CDR3 runs to 17 residues. Trimming cost V 1 base and J 0 bases, with 13 bases left between them. Germline values: CDR1 SGHTA, CDR2 FQGNSA.

The chain uses TRBV10-3 and TRBJ2-4; 8 bases are a match to TRBD2. The J segment lost 7 bases and the V segment lost 0 bases, leaving 8 bases of the junction unmatched. In germline, CDR1 is ENHRY, CDR2 SYGVKD. CDR3 size: 16 residues. CDR3 residues: CAISESAWVAGNIQYF. CDR3 coding DNA: TGTGCCATCAGTGAGTCGGCTTGGGTAGCGGGGAACATTCAGTACTTC.

Only one count was recorded for this clone. The genes are TRBV30 and TRBJ2-5, with D perhaps being TRBD1 or TRBD2 (5 bases each). Germline-derived CDR1 and CDR2 are GTSNPN and SVGIG (reference sequence). The CDR3 sequence is 14 residues long. Trimming took 5 bases from V and 2 from J, leaving 15 bases between them. CDR3 nucleotide sequence: TGTGCCTGGGACTCGGGACCGCTACAAGAGACCCAGTACTTC. Residues: CAWDSGPLQETQYF.

V usage is TRBV11-2 and J usage is TRBJ1-3; 7 nucleotides line up with TRBD1. V shed 2 bases and J 3 bases; nucleotides not matched to a gene: 1. The germline CDR1 and CDR2 sequences are SGHAT and FQNNGV. There are 14 residues in the CDR3. CDR3 in amino acids: CASSLSGGGNTIYF. The DNA of the CDR3 is TGTGCCAGCAGCTTATCAGGGGGTGGAAACACCATATATTTT.

The J gene is TRBJ2-2, the V gene TRBV6-6; D gene unclear. Trimming took off 8 bases at V and 1 base at J, with 8 bases between the two ends. Per the germline V gene, CDR1 is MNHNY and CDR2 is SVGAGI (reference sequence). The CDR3 spans 13 residues. CDR3 residues: CASGYWNTGELFF. The CDR3, as DNA: TGTGCCAGCGGATACTGGAACACCGGGGAGCTGTTTTTT.

The chain combines TRBV6-5 with TRBJ1-6; 8 nucleotides line up with TRBD1. The CDR3 has 14 residues. CDR1 is MNHEY, CDR2 SVGAGI, per germline. V gave up 6 bases and J gave up 9 bases; unmatched junction bases: 7. The CDR3 nucleotides read TGTGCCAGCAGACAGACAGGGGACGGTTCACCCCTCCACTTT. Translated, it gives CASRQTGDGSPLHF.

J is TRBJ1-1 and V is TRBV6-5; D is perhaps TRBD1 (5 bases). The CDR3 length is 13 residues. Trimming removed 10 bases at V and 0 bases at J, with 12 bases between. The germline V gene encodes CDR1 MNHEY and CDR2 SVGAGI. The CDR3 loop is CATGPGVNTEAFF. For the CDR3, the DNA is TGTGCCACGGGGCCCGGGGTGAACACTGAAGCTTTCTTT.

This chain uses TRBV6-6 with TRBJ1-1; no clear D. Germline V gene data show CDR1 as MNHNY and CDR2 as SVGAGI (reference sequence). V was trimmed by 5 bases and J by 0 bases, leaving 7 bases between them. CDR3 size: 13 residues. The chain's CDR3 is CASSRRVNTEAFF. CDR3 DNA sequence: TGTGCCAGCAGTCGAAGGGTGAACACTGAAGCTTTCTTT.